What follows are 22 T cell receptor beta chains derived from one specimen sequenced in a study of blood T cells in healthy people across ages. Alongside a J-beta primer mix, a sample-barcoded 5' primer served in a second PCR lasting about 7 to 12 cycles. MiXCR, run by TCRdb on the 5' RACE reads, gives a single entry per CDR3 protein. The data hold 1.5 million to 1.9 million distinct CDR3 sequences, with approximately 43% observed a single time. The sequenced sample was blood. These TCRs come from a woman younger than 35 in good health.

The chain has TRBV12-3 or TRBV12-4 and TRBJ2-2, with TRBD2 matching over 8 bases. Germline trimming cut 6 bases from V and 2 bases from J; bases unmatched to any gene: 5. This CDR3 comprises 15 residues. The CDR3 region is CASRPGGANTGELFF. The CDR3 region has the DNA TGTGCCAGCAGACCCGGGGGGGCTAACACCGGGGAGCTGTTTTTT.

The chain is built from TRBV21-1 and TRBJ2-5; the listed D gene, TRBD2, was not tested against the DNA. Near its end, the DNA agrees better with TRBJ2-7, so the J call may be wrong. TRBV21-1 corresponds to a pseudogene. CDR3 length: 17 residues. The CDR3 region has the DNA TGTGCCAGCAGCTCCTCAGGGACTAGCGGGGCACCTTACGAGCAGTACTTC. Protein: CASSSSGTSGAPYEQYF.

This clonotype has more than one count but fewer than ten. V usage is TRBV11-2 and J usage is TRBJ2-1; D is tentatively TRBD1 or TRBD2 (5 bases each). Germline V gives CDR1 SGHAT, CDR2 FQNNGV. With 4 bases removed from V and 10 bases from J, the gap between germline ends came to 11 bases. CDR3 size: 12 residues. CDR3 sequence: CASSSGTPEQFF. The CDR3 DNA follows: TGTGCCAGCAGCTCGGGGACCCCCGAGCAGTTCTTC.

The chain combines TRBV14 with TRBJ2-7, with a tentative D call TRBD1 (6 bases). Trimming shortened V by 4 bases and J by 7 bases, and 23 bases separated the two germline ends. CDR3 length: 16 amino acids. The germline gives CDR1 SGHDN, CDR2 FVKESK. In DNA form, the CDR3 reads TGTGCCAGCAGCCTGCGGATGGGACACTTCTACAATGAGCAGTACTTC. Protein sequence: CASSLRMGHFYNEQYF.

This sequence joins TRBV7-2 and TRBJ1-2; 7 nucleotides agree with TRBD1. Germline V gives CDR1 SGHTA, CDR2 FQGNSA. The CDR3 spans 17 residues. The J segment lost 4 bases and the V segment lost 4 bases, leaving 15 bases of the junction unmatched. The CDR3 loop reads CASSSSATGSYFYGYTF. CDR3 in DNA: TGTGCCAGCAGCTCAAGCGCGACAGGGAGTTATTTCTATGGCTACACCTTC.

The chain combines TRBV20-1 with TRBJ2-1; D remains ambiguous. V was cut by 0 bases and J by 5 bases, with 11 bases left in between. The CDR3 runs 14 residues. Germline V gives CDR1 DFQATT, CDR2 SNEGSKA (reference sequence). The chain's CDR3 is CSARELGKHNEQFF. CDR3 DNA sequence: TGCAGTGCTAGAGAGCTAGGGAAACACAATGAGCAGTTCTTC.

The genes are TRBV4-1 and TRBJ2-7; no firm D call. Trimming stripped 0 bases from V and 3 bases from J, with 15 bases between. Germline lookup yields CDR1 MGHRA and CDR2 YSYEKL. The CDR3 extends over 16 amino acids. CDR3 protein: CASSQDRSSIVYEQYF. CDR3 DNA sequence: TGCGCCAGCAGCCAAGATCGTTCGAGCATAGTCTACGAGCAGTACTTC.

The V call is TRBV7-2, the J call TRBJ2-4; D might be TRBD2 (5 bases). Germline V lookup: CDR1 SGHTA, CDR2 FQGNSA. The CDR3 sequence is 14 residues long. Trimming shortened V by 4 bases and J by 9 bases, and 16 bases separated the two germline ends. For the CDR3, the DNA is TGTGCCAGCAGCTCCAGAAGCCTAGCCCCCATTCAGTACTTC. It specifies CASSSRSLAPIQYF.

This chain joins TRBV27 and TRBJ2-2, with D maybe TRBD1 (5 bases). The CDR3 consists of 13 residues. V was shortened by 5 bases and J by 4 bases, with 8 bases between the two germline ends. CDR1 is MNHEY, CDR2 SMNVEV, per germline (reference sequence). As DNA, the CDR3 is TGTGCCAGCAGTGGACATCTCACCGGGGAGCTGTTTTTT. It encodes CASSGHLTGELFF.

The chain carries TRBV25-1 and TRBJ1-1, with 10 bases identical to TRBD1. This CDR3 spans 16 amino acids. Per the germline V gene, CDR1 is MGHDK and CDR2 is SYGVNS. V lost 3 bases, J lost 0 bases, and 4 bases stayed unmatched. The CDR3 DNA reads TGTGCCAGCAGTGACGGACAGGGGGTTTTGAACACTGAAGCTTTCTTT. Translated, it gives CASSDGQGVLNTEAFF.

There are a few counts of this clonotype. The chain carries TRBV2 and TRBJ1-4; D is ambiguous. V lost 5 bases, J lost 3 bases, and 16 bases lay in between. The CDR3 contains 16 residues. CDR1 SNHLY and CDR2 FYNNEI come from the germline V gene. The CDR3 DNA reads as TGTGCCAGCAGTCGCCACAGAGGGTCGGCTAATGAAAAACTGTTTTTT. Translation gives CASSRHRGSANEKLFF.

V and J are TRBV6-2 or TRBV6-3 and TRBJ2-1; D might be TRBD2 (5 bases). CDR1 and CDR2 from the germline V gene are MNHEY and SVGEGT. Between the trimmed V and J ends, which lost 7 bases and 8 bases, there was a span of 18 bases. The CDR3 totals 14 residues. The CDR3 bases are TGTGCCAGCACCGACCTGGACCGGACTGATGAGCAGTTCTTC. Amino acid sequence: CASTDLDRTDEQFF.

The J gene is TRBJ2-1, the V gene TRBV12-3 or TRBV12-4; TRBD1 matches 7 bases. V was pared by 5 bases and J by 13 bases, with 20 bases of the junction left unmatched. This CDR3 is built from 16 residues. CDR3 sequence reads: CASSAVRYRGGETQFF. In DNA form, the CDR3 reads TGTGCCAGCAGTGCAGTAAGGTACAGGGGTGGAGAGACCCAGTTCTTC.

The chain employs TRBV28 and TRBJ2-7, with 7 bases fitting TRBD1. V lost 3 bases and J lost 1; bases outside the gene matches: 21. Looked up from germline, CDR1 is MDHEN and CDR2 is SYDVKM. The CDR3 length is 20 residues. CDR3: CASSLLTPLSRTGGSYEQYF. The CDR3 DNA sequence: TGTGCCAGCAGTTTGTTGACTCCCCTTTCCCGGACAGGCGGATCCTACGAGCAGTACTTC.

A note on this clonotype: Being one base from a much bigger clone, this may be a read error. The chain carries TRBV29-1 and TRBJ2-1; D might be TRBD1 or TRBD2, each matching 5 bases. Germline V lookup: CDR1 SQVTM, CDR2 ANQGSEA. Trimming stripped 3 bases from V and 5 bases from J, with 11 bases between. The CDR3 runs to 13 residues. The CDR3 nucleotides read TGCAGCGTTGAGGACGGGGCGGACAATGAGCAGTTCTTC. Translation gives CSVEDGADNEQFF.

This clonotype was seen a few times. The gene calls are TRBV7-9 and TRBJ2-7; D uncertain. The CDR3 sequence is 15 residues long. V gave up 1 base and J gave up 1 base, with 11 bases separating them. The V gene's germline CDR1 is SEHNR and CDR2 FQNEAQ (reference sequence). Written as DNA, the CDR3 is TGTGCCAGCAGCTTAGAGTGGGTCGGGTCCTACGAGCAGTACTTC. Amino acids: CASSLEWVGSYEQYF.

The V gene is TRBV13, the J gene TRBJ1-1; 8 bases fit TRBD1. The CDR3 is 14 amino acids. Germline CDR1 PRHDT, CDR2 FYEKMQ (reference sequence). J lost 7 bases, V lost 2 bases, and 6 bases had no gene match. The CDR3 bases are TGTGCCAGCAGCTTAATGGCAGGGGGCGGTGAAGCTTTCTTT. Translating gives CASSLMAGGGEAFF.

The chain joins TRBV24-1 to TRBJ2-1; 11 bases line up with TRBD2. The CDR3 covers 15 residues. The V gene end was trimmed by 7 bases and the J gene end by 5 bases; junction bases not matched to a gene: 6. Germline V gene lookup returns CDR1 KGHDR and CDR2 SFDVKD. The CDR3 nucleotides are TGTGCCACCAGCCCCCCGGGACTAGCGGACAATGAGCAGTTCTTC. Its translation: CATSPPGLADNEQFF.

There are a few counts of this clonotype. The rearrangement joins TRBV6-5 to TRBJ2-1, with 13 bases matching TRBD2. The V gene end was trimmed by 6 bases and the J gene end by 7 bases; junction bases not matched to a gene: 3. The CDR3 length is 14 residues. Germline CDR1 MNHEY, CDR2 SVGAGI. The CDR3 is CASRLAGGPNEQFF. The CDR3, as DNA: TGTGCCAGCAGACTAGCGGGGGGGCCAAATGAGCAGTTCTTC.

This clonotype was detected a few times. This sequence joins TRBV4-1 and TRBJ2-3, with D perhaps TRBD1 (6 bases). Trimming stripped 4 bases from V and 2 bases from J, with 16 bases between. Per the germline V gene, CDR1 is MGHRA and CDR2 is YSYEKL. The CDR3 runs 16 residues. The CDR3 here is CASSPGRTVITDTQYF. The CDR3 DNA is TGCGCCAGCAGCCCAGGCAGGACAGTCATCACAGATACGCAGTATTTT.

This clonotype was picked up a small number of times. V usage is TRBV6-1 and J usage is TRBJ2-5; 12 bases align to TRBD1. CDR3 length: 16 amino acids. Germline V gives CDR1 MNHNS, CDR2 SASEGT. V dropped 10 bases and J dropped 11; count of bases not matched to a gene: 20. The CDR3 reads CATGNLPGQGANEQYF. The CDR3 DNA reads TGTGCCACCGGGAATCTCCCGGGACAGGGGGCGAATGAGCAGTACTTC.

CDR3 DNA sequence: TGTGCCAGCAGTTACACGGCTAGCGGTACCACAGATACGCAGTATTTT. Translation gives CASSYTASGTTDTQYF. The V and J genes are TRBV6-5 and TRBJ2-3; 7 bases fit TRBD2. The V gene end was trimmed by 2 bases and the J gene end by 2 bases; junction bases not matched to a gene: 7. CDR3 length: 16 residues. Germline assignment: CDR1 MNHEY and CDR2 SVGAGI.